A single sample is the source of the 27 T cell receptor beta chains below, sequenced in a study of PD-1 blockade in classical Hodgkin lymphoma. The sample's time point: newly diagnosed, previously untreated cHL patient sample. Produced via immunoSEQ multiplex PCR; TCRdb's table is partial and in-frame only. The sample lists about 17,000 clones; around 90% were seen once. The source material was peripheral blood mononuclear cells (PBMCs). The source of these receptors is a human donor with classical Hodgkin lymphoma.

This chain connects TRBV19 to TRBJ1-5; D perhaps matches TRBD1 (6 bases). The CDR3 runs 15 residues. Germline V gene sequence: CDR1 LNHDA, CDR2 SQIVND (reference sequence). V shed 4 bases and J shed 5 bases, with 15 bases lying between them. DNA of the CDR3: TGTGCCAGTAGTACAGGGGTTCGGTCGGATCAGCCCCAGCATTTT. Its translation: CASSTGVRSDQPQHF.

The CDR3 region is CASSYDRDYGYTF. The CDR3 DNA is TGTGCCAGCAGTTACGACAGAGATTATGGCTACACCTTC. The chain is built from TRBV6-5 and TRBJ1-2, with D maybe TRBD1 (5 bases). The CDR3 consists of 13 residues. Germline CDR1 and CDR2: MNHEY and SVGAGI. The V end lost 2 bases, the J end lost 5 bases, and 9 bases lay between the germline ends.

This rearrangement joins TRBV29-1 to TRBJ1-1; D possibly corresponds to TRBD1 (5 bases). Between the trimmed V and J ends, which lost 4 bases and 7 bases, there was a span of 10 bases. Germline values: CDR1 SQVTM, CDR2 ANQGSEA. The CDR3 is 11 residues long. For the CDR3, the DNA is TGCAGCGTTGCTCCAGGGCTTGAAGCTTTCTTT. This codes for CSVAPGLEAFF.

This chain joins TRBV27 and TRBJ1-2; perhaps TRBD1 as D (5 bases). V was cut by 2 bases and J by 8 bases, with 18 bases left in between. CDR1 and CDR2 (germline): MNHEY, SMNVEV (reference sequence). There are 15 residues in the CDR3. CDR3 sequence reads: CASSLTVSGGSGYTF. The CDR3 bases are TGTGCCAGCAGTTTAACCGTCTCTGGGGGGAGCGGCTACACCTTC.

The rearrangement joins TRBV10-3 to TRBJ2-3; TRBD2 agrees at 11 bases. V lost 4 bases and J lost 2; bases outside the gene matches: 2. Germline V gene sequence: CDR1 ENHRY, CDR2 SYGVKD. The CDR3 contains 15 residues. CDR3 sequence reads: CAISGTSGYTDTQYF. DNA for the CDR3: TGTGCCATCAGTGGGACTAGCGGGTACACAGATACGCAGTATTTT.

V gene TRBV28 combines with J gene TRBJ2-3; possibly TRBD2 for D (6 bases). Trimming took off 2 bases at V and 4 bases at J, with 10 bases between the two ends. Germline loops: CDR1 MDHEN, CDR2 SYDVKM. The CDR3 spans 14 residues. The DNA for the CDR3 is TGTGCCAGCAGTTTAGGTAGGGAGGCAGATACGCAGTATTTT. It specifies CASSLGREADTQYF.

The rearrangement links TRBV2 to TRBJ1-2, with D perhaps TRBD1 (6 bases). The germline V gene has CDR1 SNHLY and CDR2 FYNNEI. V gave up 3 bases and J gave up 5 bases, with 13 bases separating them. The CDR3 spans 14 residues. The CDR3 is CASSERSGVYGYTF. The CDR3 DNA sequence: TGTGCCAGCAGTGAGCGATCAGGGGTTTATGGCTACACCTTC.

J is TRBJ1-2 and V is TRBV5-1; tentative D call: TRBD1 (6 bases). Germline lookup yields CDR1 SGHRS and CDR2 YFSETQ. V was cut by 3 bases and J by 7 bases, with 10 bases left in between. The CDR3 has 12 residues. In nucleotides, the CDR3 is TGCGCCAGCAGCTCACAGGGACCTGGCTACACCTTC. It is translated as CASSSQGPGYTF.

The chain uses TRBV28 and TRBJ1-5; D is possibly TRBD1 (5 bases). CDR3 size: 14 residues. Trimming stripped 6 bases from V and 6 bases from J, with 15 bases between. Germline V gene lookup returns CDR1 MDHEN and CDR2 SYDVKM. This CDR3 is CASRINWGGQPQHF. For the CDR3, the DNA is TGTGCCAGCAGGATTAACTGGGGGGGTCAGCCCCAGCATTTT.

This clone was counted only a few times. This chain connects TRBV5-1 to TRBJ2-5; D remains ambiguous. CDR3 length equals 14 residues. V lost 0 bases and J lost 1, with 7 bases in between. Germline V CDR1 and CDR2: SGHRS, YFSETQ. In DNA, the CDR3 is TGCGCCAGCAGCTTGGCGTCAGTCCAAGAGACCCAGTACTTC. This sequence encodes CASSLASVQETQYF. The full variable domain, in which reference TRBV5-1 and TRBJ2-5 provide the parts outside the CDR3, is KAGVTQTPRYLIKTRGQQVTLSCSPISGHRSVSWYQQTPGQGLQFLFEYFSETQRNKGNFPGRFSGRQFSNSRSEMNVSTLELGDSALYLCASSLASVQETQYFGPGTRLLVL.

V and J are TRBV5-1 and TRBJ2-2; D gene unclear. V lost 1 base, J lost 4 bases, and 8 bases lay in between. Germline V CDR1 and CDR2: SGHRS, YFSETQ. There are 14 residues in the CDR3. The CDR3 nucleotides read TGCGCCAGCAGCTTGATCGGAATCACCGGGGAGCTGTTTTTT. It is translated as CASSLIGITGELFF.

The J gene is TRBJ2-7, the V gene TRBV30; no clear D gene. The CDR3 loop spans 13 amino acids. The germline V gene encodes CDR1 GTSNPN and CDR2 SVGIG (reference sequence). V shed 4 bases and J shed 0 bases, with 10 bases lying between them. Here the CDR3 DNA reads TGTGCCTGGACTGCGTTGAGCTCCTACGAGCAGTACTTC. Translated, it gives CAWTALSSYEQYF.

The gene calls are TRBV6-4 and TRBJ2-7; 7 bases line up with TRBD1. Germline assignment: CDR1 MRHNA and CDR2 SNTAGT. This CDR3 is built from 14 residues. Trimming took 2 bases from V and 0 from J; bases not matched to a gene: 1. CDR3 sequence: CASSDGDSSYEQYF. The CDR3 nucleotides read TGTGCCAGCAGTGACGGGGACAGCTCCTACGAGCAGTACTTC.

The rearrangement links TRBV7-9 to TRBJ2-1, with a weak D call TRBD2 (6 bases). Germline assignment: CDR1 SEHNR and CDR2 FQNEAQ (reference sequence). With 5 bases removed from V and 6 bases from J, the gap between germline ends came to 17 bases. This CDR3 is built from 15 residues. CDR3 amino acids: CASSAFSGRFNEQFF. CDR3 coding DNA: TGTGCCAGCAGCGCGTTTTCCGGGAGATTCAATGAGCAGTTCTTC.

This clone was observed a single time. The gene calls are TRBV28 and TRBJ1-2, with a tentative D call TRBD1 (6 bases). The CDR3 has 20 residues. Trimming pared 5 bases from V and 4 bases from J, leaving 32 bases between. Germline V gives CDR1 MDHEN, CDR2 SYDVKM. The CDR3 nucleotides are TGTGCCAGCAGTATCGCCCCCGGTTTCTCCGGGACGAGGGGGGGCTATGGCTACACCTTC. It yields the protein CASSIAPGFSGTRGGYGYTF.

This clone came up once. This CDR3 is CATGGIGKLFF. The CDR3 DNA follows: TGTGCCACCGGGGGAATAGGAAAACTGTTTTTT. The V gene is TRBV15, the J gene TRBJ1-4; the D gene is possibly TRBD1 (5 bases). Trimming left V 8 bases short and J 10 bases short, with 11 bases between. There are 11 residues in the CDR3. Germline loops: CDR1 LNHNV, CDR2 YYDKDF (reference sequence).

CDR3 sequence reads: CASSIGNGPYEQYF. The CDR3 region has the DNA TGTGCCAGTAGTATCGGGAATGGTCCCTACGAGCAGTACTTC. This chain connects TRBV19 to TRBJ2-7, with D tentatively TRBD2 (5 bases). The CDR3 is made up of 14 amino acids. Germline CDR1 LNHDA, CDR2 SQIVND (reference sequence). V shed 3 bases and J shed 2 bases, with 11 bases lying between them.

The rearrangement uses TRBV2 and TRBJ1-3; 7 bases are shared with TRBD1. Unmatched junction bases numbered 4, after V lost 1 base and J lost 4 bases. This CDR3 spans 15 amino acids. CDR1 is SNHLY, CDR2 FYNNEI, per germline. This CDR3 reads CASSEEGQAGNTIYF. The CDR3 region has the DNA TGTGCCAGCAGTGAAGAAGGACAGGCGGGAAACACCATATATTTT.

J is TRBJ2-2 and V is TRBV27; 9 nucleotides agree with TRBD2. CDR1 is MNHEY and CDR2 is SMNVEV in the germline V gene (reference sequence). The trim removed 8 bases at V and 1 base at J, leaving 5 bases unmatched. The CDR3 runs 15 residues. The CDR3 nucleotides read TGTGCCAGCTCGACGACTAGCGGGAACACCGGGGAGCTGTTTTTT. Translated, it gives CASSTTSGNTGELFF.

The V and J genes are TRBV15 and TRBJ1-4; D not certain. V dropped 0 bases and J dropped 4 bases, with 3 bases sitting between them. Per germline, CDR1 LNHNV and CDR2 YYDKDF (reference sequence). CDR3 length: 13 amino acids. The CDR3 sequence is CATSRDHNEKLFF. Written as DNA, the CDR3 is TGTGCCACCAGCAGAGATCATAATGAAAAACTGTTTTTT.

V usage is TRBV6-1 and J usage is TRBJ2-1, with 7 bases fitting TRBD2. The CDR3 length is 15 residues. The V gene's germline CDR1 is MNHNS and CDR2 SASEGT. J gave up 3 bases and V 4 bases, and 6 bases lay outside the gene matches. The CDR3 spells CASSGGGTNYNEQFF. In DNA, the CDR3 is TGTGCCAGCAGTGGAGGAGGGACTAACTACAATGAGCAGTTCTTC.

The chain is built from TRBV28 and TRBJ1-5, with 8 bases fitting TRBD1. This CDR3 has 19 residues. Germline V gene data show CDR1 as MDHEN and CDR2 as SYDVKM. J was trimmed by 3 bases and V by 1 base; bases with no gene match: 14. CDR3 sequence reads: CASSLFYSGGTGLNQPQHF. CDR3 nucleotides: TGTGCCAGCAGTTTATTTTATAGCGGGGGGACAGGCCTCAATCAGCCCCAGCATTTT.

This clone was observed once. This rearrangement joins TRBV29-1 to TRBJ1-2; possibly TRBD1 for D (5 bases). The CDR3 has 13 amino acids. Germline CDR1 is SQVTM and CDR2 is ANQGSEA. V dropped 6 bases and J dropped 4 bases, with 15 bases sitting between them. In DNA, the CDR3 is TGCAGCGTGGATGACGGTGGGGGCTATGGCTACACCTTC. This sequence encodes CSVDDGGGYGYTF. The full variable domain, its missing parts supplied by reference TRBV29-1 and TRBJ1-2, is SAVISQKPSRDICQRGTSLTIQCQVDSQVTMMFWYRQQPGQSLTLIATANQGSEATYESGFVIDKFPISRPNLTFSTLTVSNMSPEDSSIYLCSVDDGGGYGYTFGSGTRLTVV.

The chain employs TRBV7-8 and TRBJ2-7; D not certain. Germline V gene data show CDR1 as SGHVS and CDR2 as FQNEAQ. V dropped 0 bases and J dropped 0 bases, with 9 bases sitting between them. The CDR3 has 15 amino acids. For the CDR3, the DNA is TGTGCCAGCAGCTTAGCGGAAACGAGCTCCTACGAGCAGTACTTC. The encoded protein is CASSLAETSSYEQYF. Combining the CDR3 with reference TRBV7-8 and TRBJ2-7 gives the whole variable domain GAGVSQSPRYKVAKRGQDVALRCDPISGHVSLFWYQQALGQGPEFLTYFQNEAQLDKSGLPSDRFFAERPEGSVSTLKIQRTQQEDSAVYLCASSLAETSSYEQYFGPGTRLTVT.

The chain links TRBV6-1 to TRBJ2-2; TRBD2 matches at 7 bases. The junction had 9 bases not matched to a gene; V was cut back by 11 bases and J by 6 bases. The CDR3 is 13 amino acids. The germline V gene has CDR1 MNHNS and CDR2 SASEGT. The CDR3 DNA follows: TGTGCCGGCTCGGGTAGCGGGCCCGGGGAGCTGTTTTTT. This translates into CAGSGSGPGELFF.

V gene TRBV5-8 combines with J gene TRBJ1-4; no firm D call. Germline V gene lookup returns CDR1 SGHTS and CDR2 YDEGEE. The CDR3 runs 15 residues. V was shortened by 4 bases and J by 0 bases, with 10 bases between the two germline ends. The CDR3 sequence: CASSPFVSTNEKLFF. CDR3 DNA sequence: TGTGCCAGCAGCCCTTTCGTGTCAACTAATGAAAAACTGTTTTTT.

This chain links TRBV29-1 with TRBJ2-7; 11 nucleotides agree with TRBD2. This CDR3 has 17 residues. Germline V CDR1 and CDR2: SQVTM, ANQGSEA. V was clipped by 0 bases and J by 3 bases; unmatched bases: 10. CDR3 sequence reads: CSVEDWDSGRASYEQYF. CDR3 nucleotides: TGCAGCGTTGAAGATTGGGATAGCGGGAGGGCTAGCTACGAGCAGTACTTC.